This T cell receptor (beta chain) was profiled in a study of monozygotic twins with cystic fibrosis. Losses at the gene ends were 8 bases for V and 0 bases for J; bases not matched to a gene: 7. CDR3 length: 16 residues. Per the germline V gene, CDR1 is MNHEY and CDR2 is SMNVEV (reference sequence). Libraries were prepared by immunoSEQ multiplex PCR; TCRdb keeps only in-frame clonotypes and omits some of them. This table has 30,000 to 40,000 clones, approximately 72% appearing once. This TCR derives from a girl aged 5 to 17 with cystic fibrosis. V usage is TRBV27 and J usage is TRBJ1-5; TRBD1 agrees at 10 bases. The sequencing input was blood. The chain's CDR3 is CASQPGQGYSNQPQHF. In DNA, the CDR3 is TGTGCCAGCCAACCGGGACAGGGGTATAGCAATCAGCCCCAGCATTTT.